A single sample gave rise to the 18 T cell receptor beta chains below, sequenced in a study of T cells in Graves' hyperthyroidism and ophthalmopathy. Amplified TCR beta CDR3 regions derived from RNA transcripts. TCR CDR3 underwent first-round RT-PCR with the HTBI primer set. In TCRdb, the multiplex PCR reads were re-called with MiXCR into one record per CDR3 protein. The sample has 500,000 to 600,000 distinct CDR3 sequences; about 20% are singletons. Sequencing was performed on blood. These receptors all come from a man aged 40-49 years with Graves' ophthalmopathy.

The chain uses TRBV4-3 and TRBJ1-4; D is unclear. The CDR3 consists of 13 residues. Trimming shortened V by 1 base and J by 8 bases, and 8 bases separated the two germline ends. Germline CDR1 is LGHNA and CDR2 is YSLEER. Written as DNA, the CDR3 is TGCGCCAGCAGCCAAGCCGTACGGGAAAAACTGTTTTTT. This translates into CASSQAVREKLFF.

Only a few counts were recorded for this clonotype. The chain has TRBV6-1 and TRBJ2-2; TRBD1 matches 8 bases. From germline, CDR1 is MNHNS and CDR2 SASEGT. This CDR3 contains 14 residues. The junction had 5 bases not matched to a gene; V was cut back by 5 bases and J by 6 bases. Here the CDR3 DNA reads TGTGCCAGCAGTTATGACAGGGGTGCCGGGGAGCTGTTTTTT. This encodes CASSYDRGAGELFF.

This sequence joins TRBV7-9 and TRBJ1-5, with TRBD1 identical over 8 bases. The germline V gene encodes CDR1 SEHNR and CDR2 FQNEAQ (reference sequence). This CDR3 is built from 16 residues. V gave up 2 bases and J gave up 3 bases; unmatched junction bases: 6. CDR3 bases: TGTGCCAGCAGCTTAACCGGGACAGGCTTCAATCAGCCCCAGCATTTT. It yields the protein CASSLTGTGFNQPQHF.

In this sample, this clonotype turned up a few times. The rearrangement joins TRBV5-1 to TRBJ2-5; 7 nucleotides match TRBD1. This CDR3 is built from 14 residues. Per germline, CDR1 SGHRS and CDR2 YFSETQ. Trimming at V came to 2 bases and at J to 5 bases, leaving 6 bases not matched to a gene. This chain's CDR3 is CASSFTGVRETQYF. The CDR3 DNA reads TGCGCCAGCAGCTTCACAGGGGTTAGGGAGACCCAGTACTTC.

The genes are TRBV20-1 and TRBJ2-5; D unresolved. The germline CDR1 and CDR2 sequences are DFQATT and SNEGSKA (reference sequence). The length of the CDR3 is 14 residues. Trimming cost V 5 bases and J 1 base, with 14 bases left between them. The CDR3 here is CSAPEVKVQETQYF. CDR3 coding DNA: TGCAGTGCTCCCGAAGTGAAGGTCCAAGAGACCCAGTACTTC.

Remarks on this clonotype: At one end the junction does not follow the germline gene, possibly because of a read error. This rearrangement joins TRBV2 to TRBJ2-5; 14 positions agree with TRBD2. Germline CDR1 reads SNHLY; CDR2 reads FYNNEI. The CDR3 consists of 15 residues. The CDR3 DNA is TGTGCCAGCAGTACCGGACTAGCGGGAGGAACGACCCAGAACTTC. Translation gives CASSTGLAGGTTQNF.

This chain links TRBV7-6 with TRBJ2-7; 8 nucleotides align to TRBD1. V shed 5 bases, J shed 6 bases, and the junction held 9 bases outside the gene matches. The germline V gene has CDR1 SGHVS and CDR2 FNYEAQ. The CDR3 extends over 14 amino acids. This chain's CDR3 is CASSMTGVSGEQYF. For the CDR3, the DNA is TGTGCCAGCAGCATGACAGGGGTTTCTGGCGAGCAGTACTTC.

The chain has TRBV10-1 and TRBJ2-5; no clear D. Germline assignment: CDR1 WNHNN and CDR2 SYGVQD (reference sequence). The V end was cut by 4 bases, the J end by 1 base, with 7 bases between. The CDR3 consists of 13 residues. CDR3 region: CASSGRLQETQYF. CDR3 coding DNA: TGCGCCAGCAGTGGACGGCTCCAAGAGACCCAGTACTTC.

With regard to this clonotype: At one end, the junction sequence differs from germline, possibly due to a read error. The CDR3, as DNA: TGCGCCAGCGGCTTGGAGGTAGGGATGGTAGTATCCTACAATGAGCAGTTCTTC. This sequence encodes CASGLEVGMVVSYNEQFF. The V gene is TRBV5-1, the J gene TRBJ2-1; D perhaps matches TRBD2 (5 bases). CDR3 length: 18 residues. Per the germline V gene, CDR1 is SGHRS and CDR2 is YFSETQ.

This clonotype was observed a few times. The V and J genes are TRBV5-1 and TRBJ2-1; no firm D call. V lost 2 bases and J lost 8, with 14 bases in between. The CDR3 consists of 14 residues. Germline V CDR1 and CDR2: SGHRS, YFSETQ. CDR3 sequence: CASSFGRIRDEQFF. The CDR3 DNA reads TGCGCCAGCAGCTTTGGAAGGATAAGGGATGAGCAGTTCTTC.

The V gene is TRBV11-1, the J gene TRBJ2-7, with 10 bases aligning to TRBD1. V lost 4 bases, J lost 2 bases, and 8 bases stayed unmatched. Germline CDR1 is SGHAT and CDR2 is FQDESV (reference sequence). This CDR3 spans 16 amino acids. The CDR3 DNA sequence: TGTGCCAGCAGCTCAAGCGGGACAGGGGTGGCCTACGAGCAGTACTTC. Protein sequence: CASSSSGTGVAYEQYF.

This clonotype showed up many times. V gene TRBV11-3 combines with J gene TRBJ2-5; D possibly matches TRBD1 or TRBD2 (5 bases each). This CDR3 has 14 residues. Germline V gene sequence: CDR1 SGHNT, CDR2 YENEEA. V lost 4 bases to trimming and J lost 4 bases, with 13 bases between them. CDR3 bases: TGTGCCAGCAGCTCCAGGGAGAGGCCAGAGACCCAGTACTTC. It is translated as CASSSRERPETQYF.

This chain connects TRBV7-9 to TRBJ1-2, with 9 bases aligning to TRBD1. The germline V gene encodes CDR1 SEHNR and CDR2 FQNEAQ (reference sequence). J lost 8 bases, V lost 7 bases, and 17 bases had no gene match. There are 16 residues in the CDR3. CDR3: CASTKAGTGKTYGYTF. CDR3 coding DNA: TGTGCCAGCACCAAGGCCGGGACAGGGAAGACGTACGGCTACACCTTC.

DNA for the CDR3: TGCGCCAGCAGCCAAGATTCTGTAGCGGGAGGGGTTAATGAGCAGTTCTTC. It codes for CASSQDSVAGGVNEQFF. The rearrangement uses TRBV4-1 and TRBJ2-1; 11 nucleotides match TRBD2. The CDR3 is 17 residues long. Trimming at V came to 0 bases and at J to 7 bases, leaving 8 bases not matched to a gene. CDR1 and CDR2 from the germline V gene are MGHRA and YSYEKL.

The chain recombines TRBV12-3 or TRBV12-4 with TRBJ2-1; maybe TRBD1 (6 bases). The CDR3 runs 16 residues. V was cut by 5 bases and J by 2 bases, with 16 bases left in between. Here the CDR3 DNA reads TGTGCCAGCAGTCACACGACAGGAGCAGCCTACAATGAGCAGTTCTTC. Translating it yields CASSHTTGAAYNEQFF.

This clonotype was seen once. The chain uses TRBV7-3 and TRBJ1-3; D is uncertain. V gave up 4 bases and J gave up 4 bases, with 20 bases separating them. Germline V lookup: CDR1 SGHTA, CDR2 FQGTGA. The CDR3 length is 17 residues. The DNA of the CDR3 is TGTGCCAGCAGCTCCCACCTAGTGTCGTCGGAAGGAAACACCATATATTTT. This gives the protein CASSSHLVSSEGNTIYF.

This clonotype was seen many times. V and J are TRBV20-1 and TRBJ2-7; 11 positions agree with TRBD2. CDR1 and CDR2 (germline): DFQATT, SNEGSKA (reference sequence). The CDR3 runs to 13 residues. V trimming: 5 bases; J trimming: 6 bases; junction bases outside the gene matches: 6. The CDR3 sequence: CSALLAGVGEQYF. CDR3 coding DNA: TGCAGTGCTCTACTAGCGGGAGTAGGCGAGCAGTACTTC.

There are many counts of this clonotype. The chain links TRBV7-9 to TRBJ2-7; D gene uncertain. CDR1 is SEHNR and CDR2 is FQNEAQ in the germline V gene (reference sequence). Deletions cut 3 bases from V and 3 bases from J, with 9 bases between. The length of the CDR3 is 13 residues. CDR3 nucleotide sequence: TGTGCCAGCAGCTTTGGCGAACGCTACGAGCAGTACTTC. It codes for CASSFGERYEQYF.